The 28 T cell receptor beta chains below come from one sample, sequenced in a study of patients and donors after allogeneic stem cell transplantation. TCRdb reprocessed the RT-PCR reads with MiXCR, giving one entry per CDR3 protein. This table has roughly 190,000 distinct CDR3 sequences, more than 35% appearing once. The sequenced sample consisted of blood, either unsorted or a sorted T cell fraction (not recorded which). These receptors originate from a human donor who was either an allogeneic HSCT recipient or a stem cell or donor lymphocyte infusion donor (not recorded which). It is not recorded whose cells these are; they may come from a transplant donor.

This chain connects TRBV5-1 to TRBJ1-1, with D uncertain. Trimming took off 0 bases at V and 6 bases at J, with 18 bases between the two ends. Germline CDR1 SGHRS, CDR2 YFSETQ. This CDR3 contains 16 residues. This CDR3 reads CASSLEGLGGLAEAFF. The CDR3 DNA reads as TGCGCCAGCAGCTTGGAGGGTTTGGGCGGTTTGGCTGAAGCTTTCTTT.

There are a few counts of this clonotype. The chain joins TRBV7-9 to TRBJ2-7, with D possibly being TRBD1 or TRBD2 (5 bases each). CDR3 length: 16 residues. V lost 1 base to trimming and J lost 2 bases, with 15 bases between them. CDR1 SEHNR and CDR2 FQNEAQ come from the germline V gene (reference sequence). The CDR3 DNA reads TGTGCCAGCAGCTTAGTCAGAGGGGCGAATCCCTACGAGCAGTACTTC. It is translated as CASSLVRGANPYEQYF.

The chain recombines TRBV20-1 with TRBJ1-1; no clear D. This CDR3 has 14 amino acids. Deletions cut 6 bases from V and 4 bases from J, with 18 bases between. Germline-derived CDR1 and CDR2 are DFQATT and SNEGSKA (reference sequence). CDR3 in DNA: TGCAGTGCCCAGCCCCGGGGATTTTTCACTGAAGCTTTCTTT. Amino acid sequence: CSAQPRGFFTEAFF.

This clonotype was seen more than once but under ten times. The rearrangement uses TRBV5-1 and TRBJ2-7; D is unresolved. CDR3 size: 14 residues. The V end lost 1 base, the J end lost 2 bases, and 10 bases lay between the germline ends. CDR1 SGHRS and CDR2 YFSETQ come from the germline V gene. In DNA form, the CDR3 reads TGCGCCAGCAGCTTGTTGAGTTCCCCCTACGAGCAGTACTTC. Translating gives CASSLLSSPYEQYF.

CDR3 bases: TGTGCCAGCAGCCCCAGCGGGAGGGGCTCCTACGAGCAGTACTTC. Translated: CASSPSGRGSYEQYF. The chain links TRBV9 to TRBJ2-7, with TRBD2 matching 10 bases. Unmatched junction bases numbered 4, after V lost 4 bases and J lost 0 bases. The CDR3 contains 15 residues. CDR1 SGDLS and CDR2 YYNGEE come from the germline V gene.

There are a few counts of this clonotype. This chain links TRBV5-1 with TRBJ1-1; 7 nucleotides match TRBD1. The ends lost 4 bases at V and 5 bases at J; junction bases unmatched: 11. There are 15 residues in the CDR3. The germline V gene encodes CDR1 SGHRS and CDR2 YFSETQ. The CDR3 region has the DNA TGCGCCAGCAGCCGTCATACAGGGGTAAAAACTGAAGCTTTCTTT. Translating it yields CASSRHTGVKTEAFF.

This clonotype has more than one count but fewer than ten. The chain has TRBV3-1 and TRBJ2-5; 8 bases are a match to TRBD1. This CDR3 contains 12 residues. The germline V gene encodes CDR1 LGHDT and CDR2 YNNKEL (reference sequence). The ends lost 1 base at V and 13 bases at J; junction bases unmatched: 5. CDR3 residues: CASSQATGVWYF. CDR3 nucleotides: TGTGCCAGCAGCCAAGCGACAGGGGTATGGTACTTC.

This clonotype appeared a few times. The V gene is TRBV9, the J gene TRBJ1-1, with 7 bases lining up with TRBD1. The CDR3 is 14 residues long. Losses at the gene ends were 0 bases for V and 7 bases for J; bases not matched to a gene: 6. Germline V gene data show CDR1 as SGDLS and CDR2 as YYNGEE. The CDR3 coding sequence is TGTGCCAGCAGCGTAGGAGGGGGCAAGGGTGAAGCTTTCTTT. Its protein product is CASSVGGGKGEAFF.

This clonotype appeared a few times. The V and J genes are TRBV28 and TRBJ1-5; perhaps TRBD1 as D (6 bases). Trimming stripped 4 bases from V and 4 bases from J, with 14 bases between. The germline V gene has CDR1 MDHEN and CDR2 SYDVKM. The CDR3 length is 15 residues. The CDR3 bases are TGTGCCAGCAGTTCGGGACACCCTCGTAATCAGCCCCAGCATTTT. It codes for CASSSGHPRNQPQHF.

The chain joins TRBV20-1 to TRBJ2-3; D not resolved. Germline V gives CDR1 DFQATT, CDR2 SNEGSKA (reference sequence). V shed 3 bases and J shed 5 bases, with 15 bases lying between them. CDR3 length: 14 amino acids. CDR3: CSARVGPPGDTQYF. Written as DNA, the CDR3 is TGCAGTGCTAGGGTGGGCCCGCCGGGAGATACGCAGTATTTT.

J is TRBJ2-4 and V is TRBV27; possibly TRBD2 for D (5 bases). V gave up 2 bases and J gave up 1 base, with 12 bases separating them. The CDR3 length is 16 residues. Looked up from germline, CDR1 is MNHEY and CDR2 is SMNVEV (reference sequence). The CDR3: CASSLDGNGAKNIQYF. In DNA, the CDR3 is TGTGCCAGCAGTTTAGACGGGAACGGGGCCAAAAACATTCAGTACTTC.

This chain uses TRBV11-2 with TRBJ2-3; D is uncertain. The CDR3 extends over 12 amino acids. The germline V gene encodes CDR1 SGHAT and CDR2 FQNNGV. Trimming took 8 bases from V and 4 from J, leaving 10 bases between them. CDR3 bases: TGTGCCAGCGGCTCCACTTCAGATACGCAGTATTTT. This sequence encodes CASGSTSDTQYF.

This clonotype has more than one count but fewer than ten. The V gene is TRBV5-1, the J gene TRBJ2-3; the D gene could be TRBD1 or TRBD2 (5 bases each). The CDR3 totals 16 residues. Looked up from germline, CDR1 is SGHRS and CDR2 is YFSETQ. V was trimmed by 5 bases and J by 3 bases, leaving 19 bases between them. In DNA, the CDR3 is TGCGCCAGCAGACATGGGACGGGGCTCCTAACAGATACGCAGTATTTT. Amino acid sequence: CASRHGTGLLTDTQYF.

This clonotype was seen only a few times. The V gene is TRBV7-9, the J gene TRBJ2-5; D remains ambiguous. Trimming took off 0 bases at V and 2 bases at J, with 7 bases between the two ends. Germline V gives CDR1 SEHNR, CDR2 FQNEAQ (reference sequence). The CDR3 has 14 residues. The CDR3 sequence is CASSLAVLQETQYF. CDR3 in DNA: TGTGCCAGCAGCTTAGCCGTGCTTCAAGAGACCCAGTACTTC.

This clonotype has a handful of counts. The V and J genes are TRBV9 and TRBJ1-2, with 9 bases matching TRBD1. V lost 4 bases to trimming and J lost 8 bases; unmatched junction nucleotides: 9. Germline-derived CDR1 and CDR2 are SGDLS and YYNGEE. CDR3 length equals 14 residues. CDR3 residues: CASSLTGTGYGYTF. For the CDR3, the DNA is TGTGCCAGCAGCCTCACCGGGACAGGGTACGGCTACACCTTC. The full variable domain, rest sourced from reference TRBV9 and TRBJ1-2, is DSGVTQTPKHLITATGQRVTLRCSPRSGDLSVYWYQQSLDQGLQFLIQYYNGEERAKGNILERFSAQQFPDLHSELNLSSLELGDSALYFCASSLTGTGYGYTFGSGTRLTVV.

CDR3: CASSLSGIYNEQFF. The CDR3 DNA follows: TGTGCCAGCAGCTTAAGCGGCATCTACAATGAGCAGTTCTTC. The chain carries TRBV7-9 and TRBJ2-1, with a weak D call TRBD2 (5 bases). CDR1 is SEHNR and CDR2 is FQNEAQ in the germline V gene (reference sequence). The CDR3 loop spans 14 amino acids. V lost 2 bases and J lost 3, with 8 bases in between.

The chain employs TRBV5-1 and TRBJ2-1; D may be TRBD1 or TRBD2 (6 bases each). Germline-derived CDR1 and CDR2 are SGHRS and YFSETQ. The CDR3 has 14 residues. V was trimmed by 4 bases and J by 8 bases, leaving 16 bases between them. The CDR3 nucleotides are TGCGCCAGCAGCCCCCGGTCCGGGGGCGATGAGCAGTTCTTC. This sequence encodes CASSPRSGGDEQFF.

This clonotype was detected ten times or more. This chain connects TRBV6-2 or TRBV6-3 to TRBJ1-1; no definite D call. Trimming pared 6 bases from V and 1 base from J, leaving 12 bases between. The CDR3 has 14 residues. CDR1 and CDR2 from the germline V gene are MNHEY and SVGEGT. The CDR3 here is CASSPPGGNTEAFF. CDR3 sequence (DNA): TGTGCCAGCAGCCCCCCGGGCGGGAACACTGAAGCTTTCTTT.

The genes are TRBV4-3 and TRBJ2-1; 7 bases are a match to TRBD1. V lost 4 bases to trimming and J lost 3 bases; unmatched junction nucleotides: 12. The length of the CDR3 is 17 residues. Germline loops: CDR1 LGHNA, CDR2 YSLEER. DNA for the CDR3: TGCGCCAGCAGCCCGACCCGACAGGGTATTCTCTACAATGAGCAGTTCTTC. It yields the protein CASSPTRQGILYNEQFF.

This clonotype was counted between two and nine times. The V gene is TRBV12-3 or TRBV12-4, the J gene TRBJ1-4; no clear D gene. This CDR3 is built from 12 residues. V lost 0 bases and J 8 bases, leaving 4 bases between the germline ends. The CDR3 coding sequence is TGTGCCAGCAGTTTAGCGCCAGAAAAACTGTTTTTT. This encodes CASSLAPEKLFF.

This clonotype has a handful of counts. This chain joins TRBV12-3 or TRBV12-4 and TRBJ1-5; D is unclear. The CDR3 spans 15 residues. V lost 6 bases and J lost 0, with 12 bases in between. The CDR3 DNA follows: TGTGCCAGCAGGGATGACAACTATAGCAATCAGCCCCAGCATTTT. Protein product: CASRDDNYSNQPQHF.

The CDR3 protein is CASSLSGTSAYEQYF. The CDR3 DNA is TGTGCCAGCAGTTTGTCGGGGACTAGCGCCTACGAGCAGTACTTC. This sequence joins TRBV6-2 or TRBV6-3 and TRBJ2-7, with 10 bases that match TRBD2. Germline loops: CDR1 MNHEY, CDR2 SVGEGT. The CDR3 is made up of 15 amino acids. The V and J ends lost 4 bases and 2 bases, in that order; junction bases with no gene match: 5.

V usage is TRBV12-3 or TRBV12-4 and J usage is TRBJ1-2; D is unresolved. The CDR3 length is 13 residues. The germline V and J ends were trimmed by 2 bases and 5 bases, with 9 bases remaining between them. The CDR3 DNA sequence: TGTGCCAGCAGTTTACTGGGAGGGTATGGCTACACCTTC. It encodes CASSLLGGYGYTF.

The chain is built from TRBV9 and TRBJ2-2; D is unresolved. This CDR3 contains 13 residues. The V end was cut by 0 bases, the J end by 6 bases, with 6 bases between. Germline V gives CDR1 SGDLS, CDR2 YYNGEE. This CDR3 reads CASSVALAGELFF. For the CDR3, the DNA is TGTGCCAGCAGCGTAGCCCTCGCCGGGGAGCTGTTTTTT.

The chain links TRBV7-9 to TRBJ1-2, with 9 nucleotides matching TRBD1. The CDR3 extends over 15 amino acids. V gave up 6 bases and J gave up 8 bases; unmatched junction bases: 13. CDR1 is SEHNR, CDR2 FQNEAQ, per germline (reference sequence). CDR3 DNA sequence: TGTGCCAGCAGTTTTCTCCGGGACAGGGCCTACGGCTACACCTTC. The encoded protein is CASSFLRDRAYGYTF.

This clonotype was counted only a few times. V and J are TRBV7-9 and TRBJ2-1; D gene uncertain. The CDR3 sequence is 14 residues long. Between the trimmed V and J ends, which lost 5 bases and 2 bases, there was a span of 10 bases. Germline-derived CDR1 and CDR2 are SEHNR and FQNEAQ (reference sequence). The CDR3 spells CASSTQSAYNEQFF. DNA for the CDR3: TGTGCCAGCAGCACCCAGTCAGCCTACAATGAGCAGTTCTTC.

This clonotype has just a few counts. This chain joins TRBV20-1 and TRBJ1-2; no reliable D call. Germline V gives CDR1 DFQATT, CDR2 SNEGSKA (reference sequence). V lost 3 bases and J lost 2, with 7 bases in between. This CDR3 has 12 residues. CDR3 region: CSASKDNYGYTF. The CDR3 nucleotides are TGCAGTGCTAGCAAGGACAACTATGGCTACACCTTC.

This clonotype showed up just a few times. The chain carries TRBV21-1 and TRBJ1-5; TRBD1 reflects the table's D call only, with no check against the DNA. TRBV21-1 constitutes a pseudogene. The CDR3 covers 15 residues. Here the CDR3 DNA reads TGTGCCAGCAGCACTCAGGGGTATAGCAATCAGCCCCAGCATTTT. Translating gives CASSTQGYSNQPQHF.